This is a list of T cell receptor beta chains from one sample in a study of regulatory T cells in long-lasting Graves disease. TCRdb re-called the multiplex PCR reads through MiXCR, storing one row per CDR3 protein. The sample has about 620,000 distinct CDR3 sequences, approximately 15% seen once. This same sample was also part of a study on T cells in Graves' hyperthyroidism and ophthalmopathy.

Sequenced here: peripheral blood mononuclear cells (PBMCs), sampled at new diagnosis, from a patient treated with antithyroid drugs. These receptors all stem from a woman aged 30 to 39 with Graves disease. Both conserved end residues are part of each CDR3. The order of the fields is D gene, clone size, J gene, V gene, CDR3 protein, CDR3 DNA. D genes are given only for firm matches. Clone size is not always given. Where it is, it says once, few, many or a class for expanded clones.

- | many | TRBJ1-2 | TRBV28 | CASSLLMQATTYGYTF | TGTGCCAGCAGTTTATTAATGCAGGCAACGACCTATGGCTACACCTTC
- | many | TRBJ2-7 | TRBV28 | CASSTQTGRYF | TGTGCCAGCAGTACCCAGACAGGTCGGTACTTC
TRBD2 | many | TRBJ2-1 | TRBV7-2 | CASSLIGLAGVRNEQFF | TGTGCCAGCAGCTTAATCGGACTAGCGGGAGTCAGGAATGAGCAGTTCTTC
- | - | TRBJ2-7 | TRBV20-1 | CSARPPGAYEQYF | TGCAGTGCTAGACCACCGGGGGCCTACGAGCAGTACTTC
- | many | TRBJ1-5 | TRBV12-3/TRBV12-4 | CASSGQYSDQPQHF | TGTGCCAGCAGTGGACAGTATAGCGATCAGCCCCAGCATTTT
- | - | TRBJ2-5 | TRBV29-1 | CSGTRAQRETQYF | TGCAGCGGTACCCGGGCCCAGAGAGAGACCCAGTACTTC
- | - | TRBJ2-5 | TRBV29-1 | CSVGEVWGTPSSQYF | TGCAGCGTTGGTGAGGTATGGGGAACCCCGAGTTCCCAGTACTTC
- | few | TRBJ2-7 | TRBV6-1 | CASRLRTDKSYEQYF | TGTGCCAGCAGGCTACGCACCGACAAGTCCTACGAGCAGTACTTC
- | - | TRBJ2-3 | TRBV29-1 | CSFEPGQDTQYF | TGCAGCTTTGAGCCAGGCCAAGATACGCAGTATTTT
- | - | TRBJ1-2 | TRBV24-1 | CATSDPAIGGYTF | TGTGCCACCAGTGACCCGGCCATTGGCGGCTACACCTTC
- | - | TRBJ2-1 | TRBV5-1 | CASSLAPIDEQFF | TGCGCCAGCAGCTTGGCCCCGATCGATGAGCAGTTCTTC
- | many | TRBJ2-7 | TRBV28 | CASSLAGTQGAGMYF | TGTGCCAGCAGCCTAGCCGGGACCCAAGGGGCGGGTATGTACTTC
- | many | TRBJ1-3 | TRBV28 | CASSLPGIGNTIYF | TGTGCCAGCAGTTTACCGGGAATTGGAAACACCATATATTTT
- | many | TRBJ1-5 | TRBV2 | CASSEMLGFSNQPQHF | TGTGCCAGCAGTGAAATGCTGGGGTTTAGCAATCAGCCCCAGCATTTT
- | many | TRBJ1-1 | TRBV7-8 | CASSSRENTEAFF | TGTGCCAGCAGCTCGAGAGAGAACACTGAAGCTTTCTTT